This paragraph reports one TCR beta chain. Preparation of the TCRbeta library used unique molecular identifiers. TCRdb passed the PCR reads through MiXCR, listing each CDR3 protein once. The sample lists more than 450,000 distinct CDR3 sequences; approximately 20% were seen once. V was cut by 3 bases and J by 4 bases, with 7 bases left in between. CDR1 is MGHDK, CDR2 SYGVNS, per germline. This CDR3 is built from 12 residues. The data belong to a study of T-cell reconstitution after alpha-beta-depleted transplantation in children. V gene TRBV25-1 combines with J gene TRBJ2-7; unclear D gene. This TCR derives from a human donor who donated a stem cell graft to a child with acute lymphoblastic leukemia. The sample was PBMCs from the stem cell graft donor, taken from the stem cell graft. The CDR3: CASSELVYEQYF. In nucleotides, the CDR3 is TGTGCCAGCAGTGAGTTGGTATACGAGCAGTACTTC.